This T cell receptor (beta chain) was captured by sequencing in a study of cytomegalovirus exposure and HLA in healthy donors (dated by TCRdb to between 2016 and 2019). At the level of the whole study: A later analysis indicated that the 120 or so validation repertoires were generated on the platform also employed for the 666 repertoires of the first cohort. The aim of the study was to test whether cataloging public T cell receptors could identify signatures of past pathogen exposure. In addition to the first cohort of 666 subjects, a separate validation cohort of approximately 130 different subjects was used. To predict cytomegalovirus infection status, the study brought together high-throughput TCR immunosequencing, statistical association of individual TCRs with disease status, and machine learning. Findings and caveats that apply to the study as a whole: A later analysis had no HLA typing for the validation cohort, so co-occurrence there was scored across all 130 or so repertoires. In a later analysis, TCRs clustered in the first cohort were found to also tend to co-occur in the roughly 120 validation repertoires, with roughly 93% of cluster scores above 0. A few of the identified cytomegalovirus-associated TCR beta chains were confirmed in vitro to be specific for cytomegalovirus antigens. In both the original and validation cohorts, the classifier was reported to diagnose cytomegalovirus status with high specificity and sensitivity. The study listed 164 TCR beta chains as associated with cytomegalovirus. According to the authors, the approach could potentially be generalized to other disease states and immunological phenotypes. Across donors, most TCR sequences were observed very rarely, whereas some public TCRs were present in many individuals.

The germline V gene supplies CDR1 SGHRS and CDR2 YFSETQ. The V end gives up 8 bases and the J end 0 bases, leaving 16 bases in the junction not matched to a gene. The CDR3 holds 17 amino acids from the cysteine to the phenylalanine. Only the CDR3 portion is preserved as DNA: 51 bases, with reading frame beginning at the first base. The donors were included in the validation cohort of 130 or so subjects, a group kept apart from the 666-subject first cohort. Receptors were amplified or captured by the immunoSEQ multiplex PCR assay. In the authors' own workflow: A statistical classification framework was developed to diagnose cytomegalovirus status using the catalog of TCR beta chain sequences. Not all clones reach the TCRdb copy of this immuneACCESS table, which keeps in-frame sequences only. Checked studies attribute under half of the gap to unresolved V genes and leave the rest unexplained. The D gene and trimming were derived from the DNA, and the V and J assignments and clone size from that table. This sample is represented by hundreds of thousands of clones; around 86% of them were singletons. The ten largest clones add up to roughly 0.8% of the sample.

This clone was detected once. Its antigen remains undetermined. Qualities for individual bases were not recorded, and no much larger clone is one base off. The sequence was obtained from a woman aged 18 to 35 in good health and CMV-seronegative. Specimen: PBMCs. Rearrangement joined TRBV5-1 to TRBJ1-1; the central 7 bases match TRBD1. The CDR3 has the sequence CASTYSGRQGLNTEAFF. In nucleotides, the sequence is TGCGCCAGTACATATTCGGGCAGACAGGGACTGAACACTGAAGCTTTCTTT.